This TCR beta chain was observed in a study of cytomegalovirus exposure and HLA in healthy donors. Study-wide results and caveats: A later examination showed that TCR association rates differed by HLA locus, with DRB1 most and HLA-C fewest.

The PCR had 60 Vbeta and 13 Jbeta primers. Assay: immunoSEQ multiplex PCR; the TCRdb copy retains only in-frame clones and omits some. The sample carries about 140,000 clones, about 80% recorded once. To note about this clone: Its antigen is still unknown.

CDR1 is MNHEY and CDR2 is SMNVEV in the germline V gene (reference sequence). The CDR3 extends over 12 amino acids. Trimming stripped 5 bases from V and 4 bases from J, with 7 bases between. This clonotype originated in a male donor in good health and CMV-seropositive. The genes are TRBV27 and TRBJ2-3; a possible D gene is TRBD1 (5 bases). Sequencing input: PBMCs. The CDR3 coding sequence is TGTGCCAGCAGTGGCAGGGCAGATACGCAGTATTTT. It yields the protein CASSGRADTQYF.